The 10 T cell receptor beta chains below all came from one sample that was sequenced in a study of blood T cells in healthy people across ages. The authors ran a second PCR of 7 to 11 cycles using a sample-barcoded 5' primer and a J-beta primer mix. TCRdb passed the 5' RACE reads through MiXCR, listing each CDR3 protein once. Here the sample spans about 1.7 million distinct CDR3 sequences, roughly 27% being singletons. The sequencing sample was made of blood. All receptors come from a woman in her twenties or thirties in good health.

This clonotype was seen a few times. The rearrangement joins TRBV27 to TRBJ1-2, with D maybe TRBD1 (5 bases). Trimming took off 2 bases at V and 4 bases at J, with 14 bases between the two ends. CDR3 length: 15 amino acids. The V gene's germline CDR1 is MNHEY and CDR2 SMNVEV (reference sequence). The CDR3 protein is CASSLRGTGFYGYTF. In nucleotides, the CDR3 is TGTGCCAGCAGTTTACGCGGGACCGGGTTCTATGGCTACACCTTC.

The gene calls are TRBV5-5 and TRBJ2-7, with TRBD1 identical over 7 bases. With 0 bases clipped from V and 3 bases from J, the junction kept 9 bases outside the gene matches. The CDR3 is made up of 16 amino acids. Per the germline V gene, CDR1 is SGHKS and CDR2 is YYEKEE (reference sequence). As DNA, the CDR3 is TGTGCCAGCAGCTTGGGTCCCGGGACAGTAAACTACGAGCAGTACTTC. Residues: CASSLGPGTVNYEQYF.

This clonotype turned up a few times. The chain has TRBV5-1 and TRBJ2-7; perhaps TRBD1 as D (6 bases). V lost 4 bases and J 5 bases, leaving 16 bases between the germline ends. The germline CDR1 and CDR2 sequences are SGHRS and YFSETQ. The CDR3 spans 14 residues. DNA of the CDR3: TGCGCCAGCAGCCCCTCCGGGACATTAAACGAGCAGTACTTC. It codes for CASSPSGTLNEQYF.

The chain employs TRBV5-1 and TRBJ2-7; D is perhaps TRBD1 (6 bases). Trimming left V 0 bases short and J 4 bases short, with 11 bases between. The CDR3 totals 14 residues. Germline-derived CDR1 and CDR2 are SGHRS and YFSETQ. The CDR3 coding sequence is TGCGCCAGCAGCTTGGAGGGACAAAAATACGAGCAGTACTTC. Its protein is CASSLEGQKYEQYF.

The chain employs TRBV29-1 and TRBJ2-2, with 7 bases fitting TRBD2. V dropped 5 bases and J dropped 0; count of bases not matched to a gene: 6. The germline gives CDR1 SQVTM, CDR2 ANQGSEA. The CDR3 spans 15 residues. The CDR3 nucleotides are TGCAGCGTTAGGGCTAGCGGTACGAACACCGGGGAGCTGTTTTTT. This encodes CSVRASGTNTGELFF.

This clonotype was found a few times. The V and J genes are TRBV12-5 and TRBJ2-7; no firm D call. Germline V gene data show CDR1 as LGHNT and CDR2 as FRNRAP. This CDR3 is 11 amino acids long. V shed 4 bases and J shed 7 bases, with 8 bases lying between them. The CDR3 DNA reads TGTGCTAGTGGTTCCGAGGAAGAGCAGTACTTC. This gives the protein CASGSEEEQYF.

A remark on this clonotype: Germline and junction disagree at one end, which may indicate a read error. The chain links TRBV18 to TRBJ2-3; D is uncertain. CDR1 KGHSH and CDR2 LQKENI come from the germline V gene. The CDR3 length is 12 residues. The chain's CDR3 is CAGSPDRDTQYF. CDR3 bases: TGTGCCGGCTCGCCGGACCGAGATACGCAGTATTTT.

This clonotype was observed at least ten times. The V gene is TRBV20-1, the J gene TRBJ2-7, with 7 bases aligning to TRBD2. Germline V gene data show CDR1 as DFQATT and CDR2 as SNEGSKA (reference sequence). V trimming: 5 bases; J trimming: 5 bases; junction bases outside the gene matches: 3. The CDR3 loop spans 11 amino acids. This chain's CDR3 is CSAGTIHEQYF. The CDR3 DNA is TGCAGTGCTGGGACTATTCACGAGCAGTACTTC.

The genes are TRBV7-2 and TRBJ1-1; D gene ambiguous. The CDR3 spans 13 residues. Germline V CDR1 and CDR2: SGHTA, FQGNSA. The germline V and J ends were trimmed by 4 bases and 11 bases, with 17 bases remaining between them. CDR3 in amino acids: CASSSQNPQMAFF. CDR3 nucleotides: TGTGCCAGCAGCTCCCAGAATCCCCAGATGGCTTTCTTT.

Note on this clonotype: This may come from a read error, since a much larger clone is one base off. V usage is TRBV11-3 and J usage is TRBJ2-4; D call uncertain. From germline, CDR1 is SGHNT and CDR2 YENEEA. The CDR3 spans 13 residues. The CDR3 loop is CAGSLQVGNIQYF. As DNA, the CDR3 is TGTGCCGGCAGCTTGCAGGTGGGGAACATTCAGTACTTC.